This TCR beta chain was observed in a study of monozygotic twins with inflammatory bowel disease. Findings of the study overall: Relative to healthy twins, IBD patients had fewer clonotypes in common with others, a gap that was especially apparent with disease activity.

The input for each TCR library was approximately 3,400 ng of total RNA. With the 5' RACE reads reprocessed, TCRdb shows one record per CDR3 protein and no DNA. This repertoire includes about 380,000 distinct CDR3 sequences. About this clonotype itself: Its antigen is as yet unknown.

This CDR3 has 15 residues. V and J are TRBV12-3 or TRBV12-4 and TRBJ2-7; TCRdb designates TRBD2, a call that cannot be tested without DNA. The source is a human donor with ulcerative colitis or Crohn's disease, or a healthy co-twin of an affected twin (not recorded which). The sequencing sample was made of blood. The CDR3 reads CASSQFKGLHYEQYF.